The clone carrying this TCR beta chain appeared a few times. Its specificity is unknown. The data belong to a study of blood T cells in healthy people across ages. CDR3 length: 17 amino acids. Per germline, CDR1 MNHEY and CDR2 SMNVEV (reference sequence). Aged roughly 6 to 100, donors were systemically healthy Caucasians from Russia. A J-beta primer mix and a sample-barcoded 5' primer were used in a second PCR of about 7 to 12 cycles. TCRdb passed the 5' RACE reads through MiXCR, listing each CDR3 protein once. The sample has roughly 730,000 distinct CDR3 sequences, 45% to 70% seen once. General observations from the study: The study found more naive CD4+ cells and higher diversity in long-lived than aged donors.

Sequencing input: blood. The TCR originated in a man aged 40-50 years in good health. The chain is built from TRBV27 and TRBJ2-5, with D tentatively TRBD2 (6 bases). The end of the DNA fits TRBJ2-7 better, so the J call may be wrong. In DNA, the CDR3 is TGTGCCAGCAGTTCCGTCCGCCAAGCCCTTGGAGGGAACGAGCAGTACTTC. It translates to CASSSVRQALGGNEQYF.